Presented here are 10 T cell receptor beta chains from one specimen sequenced in a study of cytotoxic CD8 clonotypes in ibrutinib-treated CLL. Here immunoSEQ multiplex PCR was the method, and the copy in TCRdb shows in-frame clones only, minus some. The sample carries about 120,000 clones, 58% recorded once. Specimen: PBMCs, collected after 24 months of ibrutinib treatment. The source is a human donor with chronic lymphocytic leukemia.

The rearrangement links TRBV5-1 to TRBJ2-1, with a weak D call TRBD1 (5 bases). The CDR3 extends over 14 amino acids. V was shortened by 3 bases and J by 0 bases, with 7 bases between the two germline ends. Germline CDR1 and CDR2: SGHRS and YFSETQ. The CDR3 coding sequence is TGCGCCAGCAGCTACGACAGCTCCTACAATGAGCAGTTCTTC. Translation: CASSYDSSYNEQFF.

The chain has TRBV28 and TRBJ2-3; 10 nucleotides agree with TRBD1. CDR1 is MDHEN and CDR2 is SYDVKM in the germline V gene. Unmatched junction bases numbered 9, after V lost 3 bases and J lost 3 bases. There are 17 residues in the CDR3. CDR3 sequence: CASSLPGTGVTTDTQYF. DNA of the CDR3: TGTGCCAGCAGTTTGCCCGGGACAGGGGTCACGACAGATACGCAGTATTTT.

V and J are TRBV29-1 and TRBJ2-1, with D unclear. Germline V CDR1 and CDR2: SQVTM, ANQGSEA. CDR3 length: 9 amino acids. Trimming removed 4 bases at V and 10 bases at J, with 5 bases between. CDR3 DNA: TGCAGCGTTGGGGCGGAGCAGTTCTTC. Translated: CSVGAEQFF.

This clone came up a few times. This chain links TRBV30 with TRBJ2-7, with 8 bases matching TRBD1. V lost 3 bases and J lost 4; bases outside the gene matches: 11. The CDR3 is made up of 15 amino acids. From germline, CDR1 is GTSNPN and CDR2 SVGIG (reference sequence). The CDR3 region is CAWSRSGGLGYEQYF. CDR3 nucleotide sequence: TGTGCCTGGAGCCGTTCAGGGGGCCTGGGTTACGAGCAGTACTTC.

V is TRBV14 and J is TRBJ2-7; 9 bases are shared with TRBD2. The J segment lost 4 bases and the V segment lost 2 bases, leaving 0 bases of the junction unmatched. CDR1 is SGHDN and CDR2 is FVKESK in the germline V gene. The CDR3 consists of 13 residues. CDR3 coding DNA: TGTGCCAGCAGCCAAAGCGGGGGGTACGAGCAGTACTTC. It specifies CASSQSGGYEQYF.

CDR3 sequence reads: CASSLNNDRGNTIYF. In DNA, the CDR3 is TGTGCCAGCAGCTTAAATAACGACAGGGGGAACACCATATATTTT. This rearrangement joins TRBV7-3 to TRBJ1-3; 9 bases match TRBD1. CDR3 size: 15 residues. The V gene end was trimmed by 1 base and the J gene end by 7 bases; junction bases not matched to a gene: 5. Per the germline V gene, CDR1 is SGHTA and CDR2 is FQGTGA.

This clone showed up just a few times. The genes are TRBV7-3 and TRBJ2-3; no clear D gene. There are 14 residues in the CDR3. Trimming took 5 bases from V and 0 from J, leaving 9 bases between them. The germline CDR1 and CDR2 sequences are SGHTA and FQGTGA. CDR3 in amino acids: CASSPLASTDTQYF. For the CDR3, the DNA is TGTGCCAGCAGCCCCCTTGCAAGCACAGATACGCAGTATTTT.

The J gene is TRBJ2-7, the V gene TRBV6-5; TRBD2 agrees at 8 bases. Trimming cost V 2 bases and J 2 bases; bases outside gene matches: 5. The CDR3 contains 15 residues. The germline gives CDR1 MNHEY, CDR2 SVGAGI. CDR3 nucleotide sequence: TGTGCCAGCAGTTACGGGGCGGGGGGCACCTACGAGCAGTACTTC. The encoded protein is CASSYGAGGTYEQYF.

The chain combines TRBV29-1 with TRBJ2-1, with D uncertain. The germline V and J ends were trimmed by 4 bases and 4 bases, with 5 bases remaining between them. CDR1 SQVTM and CDR2 ANQGSEA come from the germline V gene. The CDR3 covers 11 residues. The CDR3 here is CSVVGYNEQFF. The CDR3 DNA follows: TGCAGCGTTGTAGGATACAATGAGCAGTTCTTC.

This clone has only a few counts. The CDR3 sequence: CASSPGIWDNEQFF. The CDR3 DNA is TGTGCCAGTAGTCCAGGCATTTGGGACAATGAGCAGTTCTTC. The chain joins TRBV19 to TRBJ2-1; D remains ambiguous. The length of the CDR3 is 14 residues. Germline loops: CDR1 LNHDA, CDR2 SQIVND (reference sequence). Trimming took 5 bases from V and 5 from J, leaving 13 bases between them.